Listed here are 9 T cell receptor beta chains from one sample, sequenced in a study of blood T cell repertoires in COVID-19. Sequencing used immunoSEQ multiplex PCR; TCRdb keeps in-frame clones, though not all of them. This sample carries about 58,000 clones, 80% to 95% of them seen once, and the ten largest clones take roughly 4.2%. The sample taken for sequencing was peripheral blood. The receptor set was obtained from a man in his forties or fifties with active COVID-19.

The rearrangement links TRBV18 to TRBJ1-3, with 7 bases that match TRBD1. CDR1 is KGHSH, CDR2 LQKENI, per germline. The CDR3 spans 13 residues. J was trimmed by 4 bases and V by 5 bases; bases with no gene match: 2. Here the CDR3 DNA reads TGTGCCAGCTCATCGGACAGGGGAAACACCATATATTTT. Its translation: CASSSDRGNTIYF.

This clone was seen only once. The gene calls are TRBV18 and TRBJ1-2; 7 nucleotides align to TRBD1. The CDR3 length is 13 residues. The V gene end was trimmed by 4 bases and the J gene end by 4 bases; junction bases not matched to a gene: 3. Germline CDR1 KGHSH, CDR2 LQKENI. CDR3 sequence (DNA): TGTGCCAGCTCACATGACAGGGTCTATGGCTACACCTTC. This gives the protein CASSHDRVYGYTF.

CDR3 protein: CASSPTLAGAGELFF. CDR3 DNA sequence: TGTGCCAGCTCACCAACACTAGCGGGAGCCGGGGAGCTGTTTTTT. The rearrangement links TRBV18 to TRBJ2-2; 11 nucleotides align to TRBD2. The germline CDR1 and CDR2 sequences are KGHSH and LQKENI. This CDR3 contains 15 residues. The J segment lost 6 bases and the V segment lost 2 bases, leaving 2 bases of the junction unmatched.

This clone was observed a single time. This CDR3 is CASSPPQRLAGGKYEQFF. The DNA for the CDR3 is TGTGCCAGCTCACCACCTCAGAGACTAGCGGGGGGGAAGTATGAGCAGTTCTTC. The gene calls are TRBV18 and TRBJ2-1, with TRBD2 matching 14 bases. Germline assignment: CDR1 KGHSH and CDR2 LQKENI. The CDR3 length is 18 residues. V was pared by 0 bases and J by 8 bases, with 9 bases of the junction left unmatched. The entire variable domain, with the rest obtained from reference TRBV18 and TRBJ2-1, is as follows: NAGVMQNPRHLVRRRGQEARLRCSPMKGHSHVYWYRQLPEEGLKFMVYLQKENIIDESGMPKERFSAEFPKEGPSILRIQQVVRGDSAAYFCASSPPQRLAGGKYEQFFGPGTRLTVL.

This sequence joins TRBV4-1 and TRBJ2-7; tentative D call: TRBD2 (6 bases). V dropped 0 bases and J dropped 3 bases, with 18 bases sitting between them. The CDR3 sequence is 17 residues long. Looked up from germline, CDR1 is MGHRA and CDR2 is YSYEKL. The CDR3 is CASSQEARGSGSYEQYF. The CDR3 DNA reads TGCGCCAGCAGCCAAGAGGCCCGGGGTAGCGGCAGCTACGAGCAGTACTTC.

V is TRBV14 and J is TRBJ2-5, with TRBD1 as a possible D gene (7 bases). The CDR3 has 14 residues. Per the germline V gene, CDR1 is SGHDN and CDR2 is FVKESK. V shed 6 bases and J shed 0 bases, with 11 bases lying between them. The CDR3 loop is CASSSGGYQETQYF. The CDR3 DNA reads TGTGCCAGCAGTTCAGGGGGGTACCAAGAGACCCAGTACTTC.

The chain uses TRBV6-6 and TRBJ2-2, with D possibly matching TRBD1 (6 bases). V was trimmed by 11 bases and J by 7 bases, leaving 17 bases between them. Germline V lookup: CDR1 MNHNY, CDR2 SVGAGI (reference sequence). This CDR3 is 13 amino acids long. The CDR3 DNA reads TGTGCCGCCCTGGGGGCCCCCGGCGGGGAGCTGTTTTTT. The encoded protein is CAALGAPGGELFF.

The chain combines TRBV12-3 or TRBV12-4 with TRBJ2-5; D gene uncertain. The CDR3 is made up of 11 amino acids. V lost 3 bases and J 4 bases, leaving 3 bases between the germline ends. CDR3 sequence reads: CASSFLETQYF. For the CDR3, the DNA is TGTGCCAGCAGTTTTCTAGAGACCCAGTACTTC.

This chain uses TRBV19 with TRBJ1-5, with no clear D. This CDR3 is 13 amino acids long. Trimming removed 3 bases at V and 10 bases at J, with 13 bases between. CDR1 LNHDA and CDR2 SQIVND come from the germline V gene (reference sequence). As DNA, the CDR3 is TGTGCCAGTAGTATTGGTCCCGTGAGCCCCCAGCATTTT. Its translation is CASSIGPVSPQHF.